Listed here are 18 T cell receptor beta chains from one sample, sequenced in a study of T cell responses to AZD1222 COVID-19 vaccine. Profiled with immunoSEQ multiplex PCR; TCRdb holds only in-frame clones, not every one. The sample consists of about 67,000 clones, roughly four fifths of them appearing once. Sequenced material: peripheral blood, taken 28 days after the second AZD1222 dose. Every receptor here comes from an adult who received the AZD1222 COVID-19 vaccine.

The chain uses TRBV3-1 (or the pseudogene TRBV3-2) and TRBJ2-7; D remains unclear. This CDR3 region has 14 residues. Germline assignment: CDR1 LGHDT and CDR2 YNNKEL (reference sequence). V was clipped by 0 bases and J by 1 base, with 7 bases between them. The CDR3 coding sequence is TGTGCCAGCAGCCAAGATAGGGCTTCCTACGAGCAGTACTTC. It encodes CASSQDRASYEQYF.

This clone turned up a few times. J is TRBJ1-2 and V is TRBV6-5; D might be TRBD1 (6 bases). The germline V gene has CDR1 MNHEY and CDR2 SVGAGI. The CDR3 is 14 amino acids. V was shortened by 0 bases and J by 4 bases, with 9 bases between the two germline ends. The CDR3 sequence is CASSYSGGTYGYTF. The CDR3 nucleotides are TGTGCCAGCAGTTACTCAGGGGGTACCTATGGCTACACCTTC.

This clone was picked up a small number of times. This sequence joins TRBV4-2 and TRBJ1-1; TRBD1 matches at 12 bases. V lost 1 base and J lost 1; bases outside the gene matches: 1. Germline assignment: CDR1 LGHNA and CDR2 YNFKEQ. The CDR3 has 16 residues. The CDR3 region is CASSQGDRGPNTEAFF. The CDR3 DNA sequence: TGTGCCAGCAGCCAAGGGGACAGGGGGCCGAACACTGAAGCTTTCTTT.

V usage is TRBV6-5 and J usage is TRBJ1-6; 9 bases align to TRBD1. This CDR3 is 15 amino acids long. Germline CDR1 reads MNHEY; CDR2 reads SVGAGI. V dropped 0 bases and J dropped 11; count of bases not matched to a gene: 5. CDR3 DNA sequence: TGTGCCAGCAGTTACTCCAGACAGGGGGGAACACCCCTCCACTTT. This gives the protein CASSYSRQGGTPLHF.

The rearrangement uses TRBV3-1 (or the pseudogene TRBV3-2) and TRBJ1-1; a possible D gene is TRBD1 (5 bases). Germline V gives CDR1 LGHDT, CDR2 YNNKEL (reference sequence). This CDR3 has 13 amino acids. Between the trimmed V and J ends, which lost 6 bases and 2 bases, there was a span of 10 bases. The CDR3 nucleotides are TGTGCCAGCAGTCCCTGGGACAACACTGAAGCTTTCTTT. It encodes CASSPWDNTEAFF.

V is TRBV19 and J is TRBJ1-2, with 8 bases aligning to TRBD1. CDR3 size: 17 residues. Germline trimming cut 6 bases from V and 2 bases from J; bases unmatched to any gene: 14. From germline, CDR1 is LNHDA and CDR2 SQIVND (reference sequence). Here the CDR3 reads CASSRKGTGIANYGYTF. The CDR3 DNA reads as TGTGCCAGTAGCCGAAAAGGGACAGGAATTGCCAACTATGGCTACACCTTC.

The chain carries TRBV3-1 (or the pseudogene TRBV3-2) and TRBJ1-3, with a tentative D call TRBD1 (6 bases). V lost 0 bases to trimming and J lost 7 bases, with 10 bases between them. The CDR3 sequence is 14 residues long. Germline lookup yields CDR1 LGHDT and CDR2 YNNKEL (reference sequence). In DNA form, the CDR3 reads TGTGCCAGCAGCCAAGAAAGGGGGGGGAACACCATATATTTT. Amino acids: CASSQERGGNTIYF.

The chain links TRBV29-1 to TRBJ2-3; D gene unclear. The CDR3 has 13 amino acids. The germline V gene has CDR1 SQVTM and CDR2 ANQGSEA. Between the trimmed V and J ends, which lost 3 bases and 1 base, there was a span of 8 bases. The CDR3 DNA follows: TGCAGCGTTGATGGCCGGGGCACAGATACGCAGTATTTT. Its protein is CSVDGRGTDTQYF.

The chain couples TRBV19 to TRBJ2-1; no firm D call. The CDR3 is 12 residues long. V was clipped by 3 bases and J by 10 bases, with 10 bases between them. CDR1 and CDR2 from the germline V gene are LNHDA and SQIVND (reference sequence). CDR3 sequence reads: CASSIGADEQFF. CDR3 nucleotide sequence: TGTGCCAGTAGTATTGGCGCGGACGAGCAGTTCTTC. Looking up the rest from reference TRBV19 and TRBJ2-1 gives the full variable domain: DGGITQSPKYLFRKEGQNVTLSCEQNLNHDAMYWYRQDPGQGLRLIYYSQIVNDFQKGDIAEGYSVSREKKESFPLTVTSAQKNPTAFYLCASSIGADEQFFGPGTRLTVL.

The rearrangement uses TRBV4-3 and TRBJ2-1; D gene unclear. The CDR3 sequence is 14 residues long. The germline CDR1 and CDR2 sequences are LGHNA and YSLEER. The V gene lost 1 base and the J gene lost 8 bases, with 12 bases spanning the gap. CDR3 nucleotides: TGCGCCAGCAGCCAAGTCAAGGGTATCCATGAGCAGTTCTTC. This gives the protein CASSQVKGIHEQFF.

CDR3 in amino acids: CASSGALGRETQYF. In DNA, the CDR3 is TGTGCCAGCAGCGGGGCGTTAGGGAGGGAGACCCAGTACTTC. J is TRBJ2-5 and V is TRBV2, with D possibly TRBD2 on 6 matching bases. The CDR3 totals 14 residues. The germline V and J ends were trimmed by 6 bases and 5 bases, with 16 bases remaining between them. The germline V gene encodes CDR1 SNHLY and CDR2 FYNNEI.

CDR3 sequence (DNA): TGTGCCATCAGTGAGTCTGGACCGACTGTAACTATTGGCTACACCTTC. Translating it yields CAISESGPTVTIGYTF. This chain links TRBV10-3 with TRBJ1-2, with no clear D. CDR1 is ENHRY, CDR2 SYGVKD, per germline. The CDR3 is made up of 16 amino acids. V was cut by 0 bases and J by 7 bases, with 18 bases left in between.

This chain uses TRBV19 with TRBJ1-3; D ambiguous. The length of the CDR3 is 13 residues. Deletions cut 6 bases from V and 0 bases from J, with 6 bases between. Germline CDR1 LNHDA, CDR2 SQIVND (reference sequence). The CDR3 sequence is CASRGSSGNTIYF. CDR3 coding DNA: TGTGCCAGTAGAGGCAGCTCTGGAAACACCATATATTTT.

This clone was counted between two and nine times. The CDR3 coding sequence is TGTGCTAGTGGTTTCAGAGACAGGGTGGGAGAGCAGTACTTC. It yields the protein CASGFRDRVGEQYF. The rearrangement uses TRBV12-5 and TRBJ2-7, with 7 bases aligning to TRBD1. Germline CDR1 reads LGHNT; CDR2 reads FRNRAP. The junction had 9 bases not matched to a gene; V was cut back by 3 bases and J by 7 bases. The CDR3 runs 14 residues.

J is TRBJ2-3 and V is TRBV12-3 or TRBV12-4; the D is unclear. Trimming pared 5 bases from V and 0 bases from J, leaving 6 bases between. This CDR3 contains 13 residues. The CDR3 loop reads CASSRRSTDTQYF. CDR3 in DNA: TGTGCCAGCAGTAGACGAAGCACAGATACGCAGTATTTT.

This clone appeared a few times. The chain links TRBV6-6 to TRBJ1-6; a weak D match, TRBD1 (5 bases). From germline, CDR1 is MNHNY and CDR2 SVGAGI (reference sequence). Trimming took 7 bases from V and 5 from J, leaving 12 bases between them. The CDR3 has 14 residues. This chain's CDR3 is CASKGSGDNSPLHF. CDR3 DNA: TGTGCCAGCAAGGGGTCGGGGGATAATTCACCCCTCCACTTT.

The gene calls are TRBV7-2 and TRBJ2-3; 10 bases match TRBD1. CDR3 size: 21 residues. V dropped 0 bases and J dropped 0; count of bases not matched to a gene: 15. CDR1 and CDR2 (germline): SGHTA, FQGNSA. The CDR3 is CASSLAQKDRQGAGSTDTQYF. CDR3 nucleotides: TGTGCCAGCAGCTTAGCCCAGAAGGACCGACAGGGGGCTGGTAGCACAGATACGCAGTATTTT.

The V gene is TRBV14, the J gene TRBJ2-1, with no clear D. CDR1 and CDR2 from the germline V gene are SGHDN and FVKESK. Trimming stripped 1 base from V and 0 bases from J, with 7 bases between. This CDR3 contains 15 residues. CDR3 protein: CASSQGVDSYNEQFF. The CDR3 DNA follows: TGTGCCAGCAGCCAAGGGGTGGACTCCTACAATGAGCAGTTCTTC.